The 21 T cell receptor beta chains below come from one sample, sequenced in a study of radiation and T cells in renal cell carcinoma. The table came from immunoSEQ multiplex PCR; TCRdb's copy has only in-frame clones and leaves some out. The sample has 100,000 to 150,000 clones, around 80% seen once. The time point: blood 2 weeks post-SBRT. This sample's treatment: 15 Gy SBRT to primary tumor, nephrectomy 4 weeks later. Source: blood, taken from a patient whose treatment included radiotherapy and nephrectomy. The source of these receptors is a man between 50 and 59 years old with renal cell carcinoma.

The V and J genes are TRBV7-8 and TRBJ1-1; D remains ambiguous. The V and J ends lost 5 bases and 0 bases respectively, with 16 bases between them. The CDR3 totals 16 residues. Germline CDR1 is SGHVS and CDR2 is FQNEAQ. The CDR3 nucleotides are TGTGCCAGCAGCCCGGACGGTCACCTTTTGAACACTGAAGCTTTCTTT. Encoded protein: CASSPDGHLLNTEAFF. Complete variable domain (other parts from reference TRBV7-8 and TRBJ1-1): GAGVSQSPRYKVAKRGQDVALRCDPISGHVSLFWYQQALGQGPEFLTYFQNEAQLDKSGLPSDRFFAERPEGSVSTLKIQRTQQEDSAVYLCASSPDGHLLNTEAFFGQGTRLTVV.

The chain joins TRBV5-1 to TRBJ1-2; the D gene is possibly TRBD1 (6 bases). The length of the CDR3 is 15 residues. Germline-derived CDR1 and CDR2 are SGHRS and YFSETQ. The germline V and J ends were trimmed by 4 bases and 4 bases, with 17 bases remaining between them. The CDR3 loop reads CASSGTGNTGYGYTF. The CDR3 bases are TGCGCCAGCAGCGGAACAGGGAATACCGGCTATGGCTACACCTTC.

This chain uses TRBV9 with TRBJ2-5, with D uncertain. Trimming pared 4 bases from V and 4 bases from J, leaving 20 bases between. The CDR3 spans 16 residues. Germline-derived CDR1 and CDR2 are SGDLS and YYNGEE. This CDR3 reads CASSTRAWPPGETQYF. The DNA for the CDR3 is TGTGCCAGCAGCACCCGGGCCTGGCCTCCGGGAGAGACCCAGTACTTC.

The V call is TRBV6-5, the J call TRBJ1-1; unclear D gene. Trimming left V 2 bases short and J 5 bases short, with 9 bases between. The CDR3 consists of 13 residues. In germline, CDR1 is MNHEY, CDR2 SVGAGI. The CDR3 DNA follows: TGTGCCAGCAGTTACCTGGCGGGAACTGAAGCTTTCTTT. Its protein is CASSYLAGTEAFF.

About this clone itself: Just one base apart from a much larger clone, this may be a read error. The chain couples TRBV9 to TRBJ1-1, with D uncertain. Trimming removed 4 bases at V and 1 base at J, with 5 bases between. Germline V gene sequence: CDR1 SGDLS, CDR2 YYNGEE. This CDR3 has 12 residues. The CDR3 DNA reads TGTGCCAGCAGCAGGGCGAACACTGAAGCTTTCTTT. It encodes CASSRANTEAFF.

This clone appeared a single time. The rearrangement joins TRBV20-1 to TRBJ2-7; D not resolved. The germline V and J ends were trimmed by 2 bases and 3 bases, with 5 bases remaining between them. Per germline, CDR1 DFQATT and CDR2 SNEGSKA (reference sequence). The CDR3 totals 11 residues. The chain's CDR3 is CSARLGYEQYF. CDR3 DNA sequence: TGCAGTGCTAGATTGGGCTACGAGCAGTACTTC.

The rearrangement joins TRBV7-9 to TRBJ2-1, with 8 bases fitting TRBD2. From germline, CDR1 is SEHNR and CDR2 FQNEAQ (reference sequence). V gave up 5 bases and J gave up 2 bases; unmatched junction bases: 2. The CDR3 is made up of 14 amino acids. The CDR3 DNA sequence: TGTGCCAGCAGCCCGGGAGGGCCCTACAATGAGCAGTTCTTC. Residues: CASSPGGPYNEQFF.

This clone was seen only a few times. CDR3 sequence: CASSQVMMNTEAFF. CDR3 bases: TGCGCCAGCAGCCAAGTAATGATGAACACTGAAGCTTTCTTT. This rearrangement joins TRBV4-1 to TRBJ1-1; D is ambiguous. This CDR3 region has 14 residues. Trimming cost V 1 base and J 0 bases, with 6 bases left between them. Germline CDR1 is MGHRA and CDR2 is YSYEKL.

The V call is TRBV19, the J call TRBJ1-2, with D hard to call. The V gene's germline CDR1 is LNHDA and CDR2 SQIVND (reference sequence). The CDR3 runs 12 residues. Trimming pared 5 bases from V and 4 bases from J, leaving 8 bases between. The CDR3 here is CASSRDIYGYTF. CDR3 nucleotides: TGTGCCAGTAGTCGTGACATCTATGGCTACACCTTC.

The table lists this clone with a few counts. The chain has TRBV6-1 and TRBJ1-1; 7 bases map to TRBD1. This CDR3 is built from 15 residues. J gave up 1 base and V 7 bases, and 9 bases lay outside the gene matches. In germline, CDR1 is MNHNS, CDR2 SASEGT. The CDR3: CASIGTANSNTEAFF. DNA of the CDR3: TGTGCCAGCATAGGGACAGCCAATTCGAACACTGAAGCTTTCTTT.

This chain links TRBV9 with TRBJ2-7; no clear D gene. The V and J ends lost 0 bases and 7 bases respectively, with 14 bases between them. Germline V CDR1 and CDR2: SGDLS, YYNGEE. The CDR3 consists of 14 residues. In DNA, the CDR3 is TGTGCCAGCAGCGTAGTACCCCCGACCGGAGAGCAGTACTTC. This encodes CASSVVPPTGEQYF.

The rearrangement uses TRBV4-3 and TRBJ2-1; 9 bases match TRBD2. There are 16 residues in the CDR3. V lost 0 bases and J lost 6; bases outside the gene matches: 6. CDR1 and CDR2 (germline): LGHNA, YSLEER. This CDR3 is CASSQDPASGVNEQFF. The CDR3 nucleotides read TGCGCCAGCAGCCAAGATCCGGCTAGCGGGGTCAATGAGCAGTTCTTC.

The CDR3 DNA reads as TGTGCCAGCAGCCTGGGATCACCAGATACGCAGTATTTT. This encodes CASSLGSPDTQYF. The J gene is TRBJ2-3, the V gene TRBV14, with unresolved D. Deletions cut 4 bases from V and 4 bases from J, with 9 bases between. Germline CDR1 and CDR2: SGHDN and FVKESK. This CDR3 region has 13 residues.

The CDR3 is CASRAGLAVSSYNEQFF. The CDR3 region has the DNA TGCGCCAGCAGAGCGGGACTAGCGGTGAGCTCCTACAATGAGCAGTTCTTC. V gene TRBV5-1 combines with J gene TRBJ2-1; 11 positions agree with TRBD2. Germline values: CDR1 SGHRS, CDR2 YFSETQ. The CDR3 contains 17 residues. Trimming at V came to 5 bases and at J to 0 bases, leaving 7 bases not matched to a gene.

The V gene is TRBV29-1, the J gene TRBJ2-5; possible D gene TRBD1, 6 bases. The CDR3 contains 13 residues. The germline CDR1 and CDR2 sequences are SQVTM and ANQGSEA. Trimming took off 7 bases at V and 0 bases at J, with 12 bases between the two ends. CDR3 sequence (DNA): TGCAGCGCCGCCGGACAGAACCAAGAGACCCAGTACTTC. It codes for CSAAGQNQETQYF.

V is TRBV5-5 and J is TRBJ2-7, with a possible D match to TRBD2 (5 bases). CDR3 length: 13 amino acids. Germline V gives CDR1 SGHKS, CDR2 YYEKEE (reference sequence). Trimming took off 1 base at V and 7 bases at J, with 12 bases between the two ends. CDR3 nucleotide sequence: TGTGCCAGCAGCTTGCTCGGACCGGGAGAGCAGTACTTC. It specifies CASSLLGPGEQYF.

V is TRBV27 and J is TRBJ1-6; 9 positions match TRBD1. Germline CDR1 and CDR2: MNHEY and SMNVEV (reference sequence). The length of the CDR3 is 15 residues. The junction had 4 bases not matched to a gene; V was cut back by 4 bases and J by 6 bases. CDR3 residues: CASSSPGQGNSPLHF. The DNA for the CDR3 is TGTGCCAGCAGTTCACCGGGACAGGGTAATTCACCCCTCCACTTT.

J is TRBJ1-5 and V is TRBV19, with 8 bases lining up with TRBD1. This CDR3 spans 18 amino acids. Trimming cost V 0 bases and J 0 bases; bases outside gene matches: 7. Germline CDR1 LNHDA, CDR2 SQIVND (reference sequence). The CDR3 DNA is TGTGCCAGTAGTATAGATCTGACAGGGGCAAATAGCAATCAGCCCCAGCATTTT. This codes for CASSIDLTGANSNQPQHF. The full variable domain, completed using reference TRBV19 and TRBJ1-5, is DGGITQSPKYLFRKEGQNVTLSCEQNLNHDAMYWYRQDPGQGLRLIYYSQIVNDFQKGDIAEGYSVSREKKESFPLTVTSAQKNPTAFYLCASSIDLTGANSNQPQHFGDGTRLSIL.

The genes are TRBV4-1 and TRBJ1-4; a weak D match, TRBD1 (6 bases). Germline-derived CDR1 and CDR2 are MGHRA and YSYEKL. The CDR3 sequence is 15 residues long. Trimming pared 5 bases from V and 2 bases from J, leaving 12 bases between. The CDR3: CASSTPGVTNEKLFF. CDR3 DNA sequence: TGCGCCAGCAGCACCCCAGGGGTGACTAATGAAAAACTGTTTTTT.

This clone was detected a few times. The rearrangement uses TRBV10-3 and TRBJ2-5; no definite D call. CDR3 size: 13 residues. V shed 2 bases and J shed 2 bases, with 6 bases lying between them. Germline V gene data show CDR1 as ENHRY and CDR2 as SYGVKD. CDR3 DNA: TGTGCCATCAGTGAGGTCCGACAAGAGACCCAGTACTTC. Its protein is CAISEVRQETQYF.

The genes are TRBV5-1 and TRBJ2-5; D perhaps matches TRBD2 (5 bases). Looked up from germline, CDR1 is SGHRS and CDR2 is YFSETQ. The CDR3 consists of 14 residues. V was cut by 4 bases and J by 2 bases, with 12 bases left in between. The CDR3 DNA is TGCGCCAGCAGCGCCGGGATTTTTCAAGAGACCCAGTACTTC. Protein sequence: CASSAGIFQETQYF.